The rows below give T cell receptor beta chains drawn from one sample of a study of T cell repertoires in cytomegalovirus infection. TCRdb redid the calling of the reads with MiXCR, one entry per CDR3 protein. Among approximately 990,000 distinct CDR3 sequences listed, 25% to 40% were seen once. Which antigens these TCRs recognize remains unknown. This material consisted of cultured CD8+ T cells from PBMCs, taken from culture after CMV antigen stimulation. These receptors all come from a human donor in good health (CMV status not recorded). Some clones in this sample may be carry-over from other donors' samples. CDR3s include the opening cysteine and the closing phenylalanine or tryptophan. A D gene is named only where the DNA matches it firmly. Size is stated for part of the rows, as once, few or many counts, or as a class when the clone is expanded.

J: TRBJ2-3
D: TRBD2
size: few
V: TRBV27
CDR3: CASSPRLAGAPLTDTQYF
DNA: TGTGCCAGCAGTCCTCGACTAGCGGGGGCCCCTCTCACAGATACGCAGTATTTT

J: TRBJ1-5
D: -
size: -
V: TRBV4-1
CDR3: CASSQEGTRPQHF
DNA: TGCGCCAGCAGCCAAGAAGGGACTCGGCCCCAGCATTTT

J: TRBJ1-2
D: -
size: many
V: TRBV7-6
CDR3: CASSLDGANYGYTF
DNA: TGTGCCAGCAGCTTAGATGGAGCTAACTATGGCTACACCTTC

J: TRBJ2-3
D: TRBD1
size: -
V: TRBV5-4
CDR3: CASSFETGLTDTQYF
DNA: TGTGCCAGCAGCTTCGAGACAGGGCTCACAGATACGCAGTATTTT

J: TRBJ2-1
D: -
size: -
V: TRBV7-8
CDR3: CASSGTGGPYYNEQFF
DNA: TGTGCCAGCAGCGGAACCGGGGGCCCATACTACAATGAGCAGTTCTTC

J: TRBJ1-5
D: TRBD1
size: -
V: TRBV27
CDR3: CASSPQGQGGQPQHF
DNA: TGTGCCAGCAGTCCCCAGGGACAGGGGGGTCAGCCCCAGCATTTT

J: TRBJ1-2
D: -
size: -
V: TRBV7-1
CDR3: CASLSPLGYTF
DNA: TGTGCCAGCCTCTCCCCCCTTGGCTACACCTTC

J: TRBJ2-5
D: TRBD2
size: -
V: TRBV27
CDR3: CASSWTSGSQETQYF
DNA: TGTGCCAGCAGTTGGACTAGCGGGAGCCAAGAGACCCAGTACTTC

J: TRBJ2-1
D: -
size: many
V: TRBV11-2
CDR3: CASSLQHPEQFF
DNA: TGTGCCAGCAGCTTACAGCACCCTGAGCAGTTCTTC

J: TRBJ1-1
D: -
size: many
V: TRBV7-2
CDR3: CASSMRGALNTEAFF
DNA: TGTGCCAGCAGCATGAGGGGAGCCCTGAACACTGAAGCTTTCTTT

J: TRBJ1-1
D: -
size: many
V: TRBV7-8
CDR3: CASSLARWGQMIRGTEAFF
DNA: TGTGCCAGCAGCTTAGCGCGGTGGGGACAAATGATTCGGGGCACTGAAGCTTTCTTT

J: TRBJ1-1
D: -
size: few
V: TRBV7-2
CDR3: CASSWTGTESFF
DNA: TGTGCCAGCAGCTGGACCGGGACTGAATCTTTCTTT

J: TRBJ2-5
D: TRBD2
size: few
V: TRBV27
CDR3: CASSFASGGEETQYF
DNA: TGTGCCAGCAGTTTTGCTAGCGGGGGGGAAGAGACCCAGTACTTC

J: TRBJ1-1
D: -
size: many
V: TRBV19
CDR3: CASSWGMNTEAFF
DNA: TGTGCCAGCTCCTGGGGAATGAACACTGAAGCTTTCTTT

J: TRBJ1-4
D: -
size: -
V: TRBV28
CDR3: CASRQKSGNEKLFF
DNA: TGTGCCAGCAGGCAAAAGTCTGGGAATGAAAAACTGTTTTTT

J: TRBJ2-5
D: -
size: -
V: TRBV25-1
CDR3: CASSDRTRQAQETQYF
DNA: TGTGCCAGCAGTGACCGAACGCGACAGGCGCAAGAGACCCAGTACTTC

J: TRBJ2-5
D: -
size: -
V: TRBV27
CDR3: CASSFSNRAGETQYF
DNA: TGTGCCAGCAGTTTCTCCAACAGGGCTGGAGAGACCCAGTACTTC

J: TRBJ2-5
D: -
size: -
V: TRBV4-3
CDR3: CASSHKGGETQYF
DNA: TGCGCCAGCAGCCACAAAGGGGGAGAGACCCAGTACTTC

J: TRBJ2-7
D: -
size: -
V: TRBV9
CDR3: CASSDWDGLTYEQYF
DNA: TGTGCCAGCAGCGACTGGGACGGACTGACCTACGAGCAGTACTTC

J: TRBJ2-3
D: -
size: -
V: TRBV5-6
CDR3: CASSLKGWPDTQYF
DNA: TGTGCCAGCAGCTTGAAGGGATGGCCAGATACGCAGTATTTT

J: TRBJ2-1
D: TRBD1
size: -
V: TRBV12-3/TRBV12-4
CDR3: CASSFVSRDREGGYNEQFF
DNA: TGTGCCAGCAGTTTCGTGTCCCGGGACAGGGAGGGGGGCTACAATGAGCAGTTCTTC

J: TRBJ1-1
D: -
size: -
V: TRBV7-9
CDR3: CASRRTEAFF
DNA: TGTGCCAGCAGAAGGACTGAAGCTTTCTTT

J: TRBJ2-7
D: -
size: many
V: TRBV7-8
CDR3: CASSYLAYEQYF
DNA: TGTGCCAGCAGCTACCTAGCCTACGAGCAGTACTTC

J: TRBJ1-5
D: TRBD1
size: -
V: TRBV6-2/TRBV6-3
CDR3: CASILEWTGGIPNQPQHF
DNA: TGTGCCAGCATTCTAGAGTGGACAGGGGGAATTCCAAATCAGCCCCAGCATTTT

J: TRBJ2-3
D: -
size: -
V: TRBV28
CDR3: CASRVQGYVATDTQYF
DNA: TGTGCCAGCAGGGTACAGGGTTATGTAGCCACAGATACGCAGTATTTT

J: TRBJ1-6
D: TRBD1
size: many
V: TRBV7-2
CDR3: CASSLETGSLSPLHF
DNA: TGTGCCAGCAGCTTAGAGACAGGGTCCTTGTCACCCCTCCACTTT

J: TRBJ2-1
D: TRBD1
size: many
V: TRBV7-2
CDR3: CASSLPWTGIEQFF
DNA: TGTGCCAGCAGCTTACCCTGGACAGGGATTGAGCAGTTCTTC

J: TRBJ2-7
D: TRBD2
size: -
V: TRBV6-5
CDR3: CASSYSIRAGGFKYEQYF
DNA: TGTGCCAGCAGTTACTCGATCCGTGCCGGGGGGTTTAAGTACGAGCAGTACTTC

J: TRBJ2-4
D: -
size: few
V: TRBV5-6
CDR3: CASSFGRPKNIQYF
DNA: TGTGCCAGCAGCTTTGGCAGGCCGAAAAACATTCAGTACTTC

J: TRBJ2-1
D: -
size: few
V: TRBV7-3
CDR3: CASSLGRGDIYNEQFF
DNA: TGTGCCAGCAGCTTAGGGCGGGGCGATATCTACAATGAGCAGTTCTTC

J: TRBJ1-1
D: -
size: few
V: TRBV7-6
CDR3: CASSPIWTETEAFF
DNA: TGTGCCAGCAGCCCGATATGGACGGAGACTGAAGCTTTCTTT

J: TRBJ1-5
D: -
size: -
V: TRBV25-1
CDR3: CASSDLGTPDRPQHF
DNA: TGTGCCAGCAGTGACCTCGGGACGCCCGACCGGCCCCAGCATTTT

J: TRBJ1-2
D: -
size: few
V: TRBV7-8
CDR3: CASSLSQSANYGYTF
DNA: TGTGCCAGCAGCTTAAGTCAGTCAGCTAACTATGGCTACACCTTC

J: TRBJ2-1
D: TRBD1
size: many
V: TRBV10-3
CDR3: CAISSKGTAGSYNEQFF
DNA: TGTGCCATCAGCTCGAAAGGGACAGCCGGCTCCTACAATGAGCAGTTCTTC

J: TRBJ2-5
D: -
size: -
V: TRBV12-3/TRBV12-4
CDR3: CASSPTAGQAETQYF
DNA: TGTGCCAGCAGTCCCACCGCGGGGCAGGCGGAGACCCAGTACTTC

J: TRBJ2-1
D: TRBD1
size: many
V: TRBV7-9
CDR3: CASSLAGQGAVNEQFF
DNA: TGTGCCAGCAGCTTAGCGGGACAGGGGGCGGTGAATGAGCAGTTCTTC

J: TRBJ2-2
D: -
size: -
V: TRBV7-6
CDR3: CASSLGDLNTGELFF
DNA: TGTGCCAGCAGCTTAGGAGACTTAAACACCGGGGAGCTGTTTTTT

J: TRBJ1-1
D: -
size: many
V: TRBV7-8
CDR3: CASSLARGPVMITEAFF
DNA: TGTGCCAGCAGCTTAGCGAGAGGCCCGGTGATGATCACTGAAGCTTTCTTT

J: TRBJ1-4
D: -
size: -
V: TRBV19
CDR3: CASSIAQVGEKLFF
DNA: TGTGCCAGTAGTATAGCCCAGGTCGGCGAAAAACTGTTTTTT

J: TRBJ1-4
D: -
size: once
V: TRBV7-9
CDR3: CASSLASRDEKLFF
DNA: TGTGCCAGCAGCTTAGCTAGTAGGGATGAAAAACTGTTTTTT

J: TRBJ1-3
D: -
size: -
V: TRBV7-9
CDR3: CASSPRTQISGNTIYF
DNA: TGTGCCAGCAGCCCAAGGACACAAATCTCTGGAAACACCATATATTTT

J: TRBJ2-5
D: TRBD2
size: few
V: TRBV7-8
CDR3: CASSLKLTGGPQTQYF
DNA: TGTGCCAGCAGCTTAAAACTGACGGGGGGGCCCCAGACCCAGTACTTC

J: TRBJ2-7
D: -
size: -
V: TRBV7-9
CDR3: CASTRERGGPGEQYF
DNA: TGTGCCAGCACTCGGGAGAGGGGGGGCCCGGGGGAGCAGTACTTC

J: TRBJ1-6
D: TRBD1
size: -
V: TRBV27
CDR3: CASSWGTGPSSHLHF
DNA: TGTGCCAGCAGCTGGGGGACAGGGCCGTCTTCTCACCTCCACTTT